The 27 T cell receptor beta chains below come from one sample, sequenced in a study of technical replicates of blood from a few donors. Only in-frame clones appear in the TCRdb table, and some are missing; sequencing was by immunoSEQ multiplex PCR. The sample lists just under 60,000 clones; about 95% were seen once. Sequenced sample: PBMCs. The receptor set was obtained from a human donor in good health. Some clones in this sample may be carry-over from other donors' samples.

This chain joins TRBV30 and TRBJ2-7; D ambiguous. The CDR3 has 11 residues. V was cut by 2 bases and J by 7 bases, with 9 bases left in between. Germline values: CDR1 GTSNPN, CDR2 SVGIG (reference sequence). This CDR3 is CAWSLRVEQYF. DNA of the CDR3: TGTGCCTGGAGTCTCCGGGTAGAGCAGTACTTC.

V and J are TRBV7-2 and TRBJ1-2; no reliable D call. Trimming took 8 bases from V and 7 from J, leaving 17 bases between them. The CDR3 length is 13 residues. The germline V gene has CDR1 SGHTA and CDR2 FQGNSA. In DNA, the CDR3 is TGTGCCAGCCGATACCCTGGAGACGGTGGCTACACCTTC. It is translated as CASRYPGDGGYTF.

The J gene is TRBJ1-5, the V gene TRBV4-1; no reliable D call. The germline V and J ends were trimmed by 1 base and 2 bases, with 9 bases remaining between them. This CDR3 contains 15 residues. Germline V gene data show CDR1 as MGHRA and CDR2 as YSYEKL. CDR3 sequence reads: CASSQAVGGNQPQHF. The CDR3 coding sequence is TGCGCCAGCAGCCAAGCCGTAGGAGGCAATCAGCCCCAGCATTTT.

V usage is TRBV18 and J usage is TRBJ1-5; possible D gene TRBD1, 5 bases. This CDR3 is built from 14 residues. V shed 5 bases and J shed 6 bases, with 14 bases lying between them. CDR1 and CDR2 (germline): KGHSH, LQKENI. CDR3 DNA sequence: TGTGCCAGCTCATGGGCAGGGTTGTCTCAGCCCCAGCATTTT. It is translated as CASSWAGLSQPQHF.

The genes are TRBV6-1 and TRBJ1-5; no clear D gene. Germline-derived CDR1 and CDR2 are MNHNS and SASEGT. V lost 7 bases to trimming and J lost 7 bases, with 14 bases between them. This CDR3 spans 13 amino acids. DNA of the CDR3: TGTGCCAGCACCTATCCTGAGGGACAGCCCCAGCATTTT. Translation: CASTYPEGQPQHF.

The chain combines TRBV7-6 with TRBJ1-5; TRBD1 matches at 9 bases. CDR1 and CDR2 (germline): SGHVS, FNYEAQ. The CDR3 is made up of 15 amino acids. Trimming cost V 5 bases and J 5 bases; bases outside gene matches: 7. The CDR3 is CASSPGTGSYQPQHF. CDR3 in DNA: TGTGCCAGCAGCCCTGGGACAGGGAGTTATCAGCCCCAGCATTTT.

The J gene is TRBJ1-2, the V gene TRBV30, with 7 bases that match TRBD1. Trimming cost V 5 bases and J 3 bases; bases outside gene matches: 3. The CDR3 consists of 12 residues. Germline V gives CDR1 GTSNPN, CDR2 SVGIG (reference sequence). DNA for the CDR3: TGTGCCTGGGACAGGGCGGACTATGGCTACACCTTC. It encodes CAWDRADYGYTF.

The V gene is TRBV9, the J gene TRBJ2-1; 12 positions match TRBD2. The germline V gene encodes CDR1 SGDLS and CDR2 YYNGEE. The CDR3 is 14 residues long. The J segment lost 7 bases and the V segment lost 6 bases, leaving 5 bases of the junction unmatched. The CDR3 sequence: CASTTSGGGNEQFF. The DNA of the CDR3 is TGTGCCAGCACGACTAGCGGGGGTGGGAATGAGCAGTTCTTC.

The rearrangement joins TRBV5-4 to TRBJ2-7; 8 nucleotides match TRBD2. Germline lookup yields CDR1 SGHNT and CDR2 YYREEE (reference sequence). Germline trimming cut 4 bases from V and 7 bases from J; bases unmatched to any gene: 7. The CDR3 is 13 amino acids. The CDR3 bases are TGTGCCAGCAGCAATAGCGGGACGAGGGAGCAGTACTTC. Protein sequence: CASSNSGTREQYF.

V and J are TRBV5-1 and TRBJ2-5; 7 positions match TRBD2. The CDR3 extends over 15 amino acids. The J segment lost 2 bases and the V segment lost 3 bases, leaving 7 bases of the junction unmatched. Germline CDR1 and CDR2: SGHRS and YFSETQ. For the CDR3, the DNA is TGCGCCAGCAGCTGGGGAGCGGGATTTCAAGAGACCCAGTACTTC. This sequence encodes CASSWGAGFQETQYF.

The chain couples TRBV10-3 to TRBJ1-5; TRBD1 might be the D (5 bases). The CDR3 has 13 amino acids. The V end lost 6 bases, the J end lost 7 bases, and 13 bases lay between the germline ends. CDR1 is ENHRY, CDR2 SYGVKD, per germline. The CDR3 is CAISETEGQPQHF. CDR3 bases: TGTGCCATCAGCGAGACAGAGGGACAGCCCCAGCATTTT.

This clone was detected only once. The chain carries TRBV7-2 and TRBJ1-2, with 9 bases that match TRBD1. The CDR3 is 13 amino acids. CDR1 is SGHTA, CDR2 FQGNSA, per germline. Trimming at V came to 5 bases and at J to 8 bases, leaving 6 bases not matched to a gene. The chain's CDR3 is CASSLGQGRGYTF. The CDR3 DNA reads TGTGCCAGCAGCCTCGGACAGGGGCGAGGCTACACCTTC.

V gene TRBV18 combines with J gene TRBJ1-5, with D unclear. From germline, CDR1 is KGHSH and CDR2 LQKENI. This CDR3 has 13 amino acids. Trimming removed 3 bases from V and 7 bases from J, with 10 bases in between. CDR3 sequence reads: CASSPGRGQPQHF. CDR3 in DNA: TGTGCCAGCTCACCCGGCCGAGGACAGCCCCAGCATTTT.

The gene calls are TRBV11-2 and TRBJ2-5, with 8 bases lining up with TRBD1. V lost 5 bases to trimming and J lost 4 bases; unmatched junction nucleotides: 6. Germline lookup yields CDR1 SGHAT and CDR2 FQNNGV. The length of the CDR3 is 14 residues. CDR3 sequence (DNA): TGTGCCAGCAGCAGAGACAGGGGCAGAGAGACCCAGTACTTC. This codes for CASSRDRGRETQYF.

The CDR3 sequence is CASSYELEGRNEQFF. Here the CDR3 DNA reads TGTGCCAGCAGTTACGAGCTCGAGGGGAGGAATGAGCAGTTCTTC. The rearrangement links TRBV6-5 to TRBJ2-1; D is perhaps TRBD2 (6 bases). Germline assignment: CDR1 MNHEY and CDR2 SVGAGI. CDR3 length: 15 residues. Trimming shortened V by 2 bases and J by 7 bases, and 15 bases separated the two germline ends.

The rearrangement links TRBV5-4 to TRBJ2-5; perhaps TRBD2 as D (5 bases). This CDR3 is built from 14 residues. In germline, CDR1 is SGHNT, CDR2 YYREEE (reference sequence). V lost 1 base and J lost 5, with 12 bases in between. The CDR3 is CASSLPGSRETQYF. The DNA of the CDR3 is TGTGCCAGCAGCTTGCCTGGGAGTCGGGAGACCCAGTACTTC.

This chain links TRBV7-9 with TRBJ1-6; 9 positions match TRBD1. Germline V gene sequence: CDR1 SEHNR, CDR2 FQNEAQ (reference sequence). J lost 7 bases, V lost 6 bases, and 7 bases had no gene match. The CDR3 extends over 15 amino acids. CDR3 DNA: TGTGCCAGCAGTCAACCGGGACAGGGCAATTCACCCCTCCACTTT. Protein sequence: CASSQPGQGNSPLHF. The entire variable domain, with the rest obtained from reference TRBV7-9 and TRBJ1-6, is as follows: DTGVSQNPRHKITKRGQNVTFRCDPISEHNRLYWYRQTLGQGPEFLTYFQNEAQLEKSRLLSDRFSAERPKGSFSTLEIQRTEQGDSAMYLCASSQPGQGNSPLHFGNGTRLTVT.

V usage is TRBV27 and J usage is TRBJ2-7; tentatively, D is TRBD2 (5 bases). In germline, CDR1 is MNHEY, CDR2 SMNVEV (reference sequence). The CDR3 consists of 17 residues. Trimming stripped 3 bases from V and 0 bases from J, with 18 bases between. The CDR3 DNA follows: TGTGCCAGCAGTTTCCTGCCCATTGGGAGTGGCTCCTACGAGCAGTACTTC. This sequence encodes CASSFLPIGSGSYEQYF.

The gene calls are TRBV10-3 and TRBJ1-1; D gene ambiguous. CDR1 ENHRY and CDR2 SYGVKD come from the germline V gene. The CDR3 is 12 residues long. V lost 10 bases, J lost 1 base, and 10 bases lay in between. The CDR3 protein is CASIRENTEAFF. DNA of the CDR3: TGTGCCAGCATCCGGGAGAACACTGAAGCTTTCTTT.

V is TRBV7-6 and J is TRBJ2-2; maybe TRBD2 (7 bases). The CDR3 is 17 residues long. Germline-derived CDR1 and CDR2 are SGHVS and FNYEAQ. V was cut by 5 bases and J by 2 bases, with 18 bases left in between. This chain's CDR3 is CASSHFGGLLNTGELFF. Written as DNA, the CDR3 is TGTGCCAGCAGCCATTTCGGGGGGCTACTTAACACCGGGGAGCTGTTTTTT.

V usage is TRBV11-3 and J usage is TRBJ2-3, with 10 bases fitting TRBD1. V was clipped by 4 bases and J by 1 base; unmatched bases: 5. Germline V gene lookup returns CDR1 SGHNT and CDR2 YENEEA. The CDR3 loop spans 16 amino acids. The CDR3 protein is CASSSSGTGGTDTQYF. The CDR3 DNA is TGTGCCAGCAGCTCGTCCGGGACAGGGGGCACAGATACGCAGTATTTT.

This chain links TRBV14 with TRBJ2-7; tentatively, D is TRBD2 (5 bases). CDR1 and CDR2 (germline): SGHDN, FVKESK. This CDR3 is 15 amino acids long. The V end lost 4 bases, the J end lost 1 base, and 14 bases lay between the germline ends. The CDR3 loop is CASSPLWTPSYEQYF. In DNA form, the CDR3 reads TGTGCCAGCAGCCCCCTTTGGACTCCTTCCTACGAGCAGTACTTC.

The rearrangement joins TRBV27 to TRBJ1-5, with TRBD1 as a possible D gene (5 bases). CDR1 and CDR2 from the germline V gene are MNHEY and SMNVEV (reference sequence). Trimming pared 3 bases from V and 1 base from J, leaving 7 bases between. This CDR3 has 14 residues. As DNA, the CDR3 is TGTGCCAGCAGTTTTGGGGCGAGCAATCAGCCCCAGCATTTT. Amino acids: CASSFGASNQPQHF.

This chain uses TRBV2 with TRBJ1-2; unclear D gene. This CDR3 is 16 amino acids long. The V gene's germline CDR1 is SNHLY and CDR2 FYNNEI. V lost 3 bases to trimming and J lost 8 bases, with 22 bases between them. The CDR3 nucleotides read TGTGCCAGCAGTGAGGCGTATATGGATACTAGGGAGGGCTACACCTTC. Translated, it gives CASSEAYMDTREGYTF.

The chain joins TRBV28 to TRBJ2-5; D is unresolved. Looked up from germline, CDR1 is MDHEN and CDR2 is SYDVKM. V was shortened by 6 bases and J by 0 bases, with 8 bases between the two germline ends. This CDR3 comprises 13 residues. The CDR3 region has the DNA TGTGCCAGCAGCCTCGGGTACCAAGAGACCCAGTACTTC. Its protein is CASSLGYQETQYF.

With respect to this clone: One end of the junction fails to match germline, which may point to a read error. The J gene is TRBJ1-2, the V gene TRBV4-3; D call uncertain. The CDR3 covers 15 residues. CDR1 and CDR2 from the germline V gene are LGHNA and YSLEER. CDR3 region: CVSSQDDIRYYGYTF. Written as DNA, the CDR3 is TGCGTCAGCAGCCAAGATGACATCAGGTACTATGGCTACACCTTC.

The rearrangement links TRBV6-5 to TRBJ2-3; tentatively, D is TRBD1 (5 bases). The germline gives CDR1 MNHEY, CDR2 SVGAGI. V was shortened by 6 bases and J by 1 base, with 14 bases between the two germline ends. The CDR3 has 15 residues. DNA of the CDR3: TGTGCCAGCAGCTCACGTAACAGGCGCACAGATACGCAGTATTTT. Its protein product is CASSSRNRRTDTQYF.